These T cell receptor beta chains were read from a single sample in a study of blood T cells in healthy people across ages. TCRdb re-called the 5' RACE reads with MiXCR, one entry per CDR3 protein. The data show hundreds of thousands of distinct CDR3 sequences, 60% to 80% seen once. Sequencing input: blood. These receptors were collected from a man under 40 in good health. Both conserved end residues are part of each CDR3. A D gene is named only where the DNA matches it firmly. Clone size, where shown, is once, few, many, or a class for clones that have expanded.

size	D	V	J	CDR3	DNA
few	-	TRBV18	TRBJ2-7	CASSAGTGYEQYF	TGTGCCAGCAGCGCCGGGACGGGCTACGAGCAGTACTTC
many	-	TRBV5-1	TRBJ2-7	CASSFAGTTSYEQYF	TGCGCCAGCAGCTTTGCCGGGACCACGTCCTACGAGCAGTACTTC
-	-	TRBV20-1	TRBJ1-2	CSAGGTLAYGGYGYTF	TGCAGTGCGGGGGGGACTCTAGCCTACGGTGGCTATGGCTACACCTTC
few	-	TRBV20-1	TRBJ1-1	CSARVGPGRNTEAFF	TGCAGTGCTAGAGTCGGTCCAGGGAGAAACACTGAAGCTTTCTTT
-	TRBD1	TRBV2	TRBJ1-1	CAVPGQENTEAFF	TGTGCCGTACCGGGACAGGAGAACACTGAAGCTTTCTTT
few	-	TRBV29-1	TRBJ2-5	CSVSSRIETQYF	TGCAGCGTTTCATCCCGAATAGAGACTCAGTACTTC
-	TRBD2	TRBV20-1	TRBJ2-1	CSARKGGGSTTEQFF	TGCAGTGCTAGAAAAGGCGGGGGGTCCACAACCGAGCAGTTCTTC
-	TRBD2	TRBV6-1	TRBJ2-7	CASSGRGEKAYEQYF	TGTGCCAGCAGTGGGCGGGGGGAAAAAGCCTACGAGCAGTACTTC
-	-	TRBV6-4	TRBJ1-2	CASSGPDGVGGYTF	TGTGCCAGCAGTGGCCCGGACGGCGTGGGGGGCTACACCTTC
-	-	TRBV5-6	TRBJ2-7	CASSSSGSNYEQYF	TGTGCCAGCAGCTCGTCGGGAAGCAACTACGAGCAGTACTTC
-	-	TRBV9	TRBJ2-1	CASSPSGAEQFF	TGTGCCAGCAGCCCTTCAGGTGCTGAGCAGTTCTTC
-	-	TRBV28	TRBJ2-7	CASLTEGEQYF	TGTGCCAGCCTTACGGAGGGCGAGCAGTACTTC
-	TRBD1	TRBV20-1	TRBJ2-4	CSAPGQGNIQYF	TGCAGTGCTCCAGGACAGGGAAACATTCAGTACTTC
-	TRBD1	TRBV7-2	TRBJ1-6	CASSPRGHSPLHF	TGTGCCAGCAGCCCCAGGGGGCACTCACCCCTCCACTTT
-	-	TRBV5-4	TRBJ2-1	CASNRGALDEQFF	TGTGCCAGCAATCGGGGGGCTCTGGATGAGCAGTTCTTC
-	-	TRBV4-2	TRBJ1-2	CASSQDRGRTPNYGYTF	TGTGCCAGCAGCCAAGATAGGGGCAGAACCCCTAACTATGGCTACACCTTC
-	-	TRBV7-2	TRBJ2-2	CASSSRTVEELFF	TGTGCCAGCAGCAGTCGGACAGTCGAGGAGCTGTTTTTT
-	TRBD1	TRBV29-1	TRBJ2-1	CSVDPGQGSYNEQFF	TGCAGCGTAGATCCGGGACAGGGGTCCTACAATGAGCAGTTCTTC
few	TRBD2	TRBV27	TRBJ2-7	CASSLGGGGYYNEQYF	TGTGCCAGCAGTTTAGGCGGGGGGGGCTACTACAATGAGCAGTACTTC
few	-	TRBV2	TRBJ2-7	CASSEWGSGEQYF	TGTGCCAGCAGTGAATGGGGCTCTGGGGAGCAGTACTTC
-	-	TRBV6-2/TRBV6-3	TRBJ2-5	CASRLPGATQYF	TGTGCCAGCAGACTACCGGGAGCGACCCAGTACTTC
few	-	TRBV7-3	TRBJ2-1	CASSGIGYSYNEQFF	TGTGCCAGCAGCGGTATCGGTTACTCCTACAATGAGCAGTTCTTC
-	-	TRBV12-3/TRBV12-4	TRBJ2-1	CASSVGAENEQFF	TGTGCCAGCAGTGTAGGGGCAGAAAATGAGCAGTTCTTC
-	TRBD1	TRBV30	TRBJ1-6	CAWRGDSGYNSPLHF	TGTGCCTGGAGGGGGGACAGCGGCTATAATTCACCCCTCCACTTT
-	-	TRBV2	TRBJ2-1	CASKGLPNEQFF	TGTGCCAGCAAAGGGTTACCGAATGAGCAGTTCTTC
-	-	TRBV6-5	TRBJ2-3	CASSYQGGRGRTDTQYF	TGTGCCAGCAGTTATCAAGGTGGCCGGGGACGCACAGATACGCAGTATTTT
few	-	TRBV10-3	TRBJ2-4	CAISESGGRDHIQYF	TGTGCCATCAGTGAGTCTGGGGGCAGGGACCACATTCAGTACTTC
-	-	TRBV28	TRBJ2-7	CASSSRANLYEQYF	TGTGCCAGCAGTTCGCGGGCTAATCTTTACGAGCAGTACTTC
-	TRBD1	TRBV6-5	TRBJ2-5	CASSFPTGGRGETQYF	TGTGCCAGCAGTTTCCCGACAGGGGGAAGGGGAGAGACCCAGTACTTC
-	TRBD2	TRBV12-3/TRBV12-4	TRBJ2-3	CASSLGPSGGAEDTQYF	TGTGCCAGCAGTTTAGGTCCTAGCGGGGGGGCCGAAGATACGCAGTATTTT
few	TRBD1	TRBV29-1	TRBJ1-2	CSAEVVTGIGGYTF	TGCAGCGCGGAAGTCGTGACAGGGATTGGTGGCTACACCTTC
-	-	TRBV28	TRBJ2-7	CASGEQRAGSEQYF	TGTGCCAGCGGGGAGCAAAGGGCAGGGTCCGAGCAGTACTTC
-	-	TRBV29-1	TRBJ2-5	CSVVSEEETQYF	TGCAGCGTTGTATCAGAGGAAGAGACCCAGTACTTC
-	-	TRBV29-1	TRBJ1-1	CSAARAANTEAFF	TGCAGCGCTGCCAGGGCGGCGAACACTGAAGCTTTCTTT
-	TRBD1	TRBV7-3	TRBJ2-5	CASSLGRGKEETQYF	TGTGCCAGCAGCTTAGGCAGGGGGAAGGAAGAGACCCAGTACTTC
-	-	TRBV6-5	TRBJ1-2	CASSYGDRLGYTF	TGTGCCAGCAGTTACGGAGATAGGCTTGGCTACACCTTC
-	-	TRBV7-2	TRBJ2-1	CASSLPYNGQFF	TGTGCCAGCAGCCTCCCATACAATGGGCAGTTCTTC
-	-	TRBV21-1	TRBJ2-3	CASSKTSAGGCTDTQYF	TGTGCCAGCAGCAAGACTTCGGCGGGGGGCTGCACAGATACGCAGTATTTT
-	TRBD2	TRBV20-1	TRBJ2-1	CSASNRGGDYNEQFF	TGCAGTGCTAGTAACCGGGGGGGGGACTACAATGAGCAGTTCTTC
-	-	TRBV27	TRBJ2-3	CASSLGRTTDTQYF	TGTGCCAGCAGCCTTGGGAGAACCACAGATACGCAGTATTTT
-	-	TRBV4-2	TRBJ1-3	CASSQDPGGYGNTIYF	TGTGCCAGCAGCCAAGATCCGGGGGGGTATGGAAACACCATATATTTT
-	-	TRBV6-2/TRBV6-3	TRBJ2-1	CASSLQHGNEQFF	TGTGCCAGCAGCCTACAGCATGGCAATGAGCAGTTCTTC
-	-	TRBV28	TRBJ2-3	CASSSLGGYSTDTQYF	TGTGCCAGCAGCTCCTTGGGGGGATATAGCACAGATACGCAGTATTTT
-	-	TRBV27	TRBJ2-1	CASSAGTPQVDEQFF	TGTGCCAGCAGTGCCGGGACACCCCAGGTGGATGAGCAGTTCTTC
-	-	TRBV7-2	TRBJ1-4	CASSLVGRATNEKLFF	TGTGCCAGCAGCTTAGTAGGACGGGCAACTAATGAAAAACTGTTTTTT
few	TRBD2	TRBV20-1	TRBJ2-1	CSARVTSGGRRFF	TGCAGTGCTAGAGTTACTAGCGGGGGCCGTAGGTTCTTC
-	-	TRBV20-1	TRBJ2-3	CSARAQGRPDTQYF	TGCAGTGCTAGAGCACAGGGGAGGCCAGATACGCAGTATTTT
-	TRBD2	TRBV7-2	TRBJ2-7	CASSLVLSGGREQYF	TGTGCCAGCAGCTTAGTTCTTAGCGGGGGTCGGGAGCAGTACTTC
-	TRBD1	TRBV28	TRBJ2-7	CASSFPLGQGTYNEQYF	TGTGCCAGCAGTTTTCCTCTAGGACAGGGGACCTACAATGAGCAGTACTTC
few	-	TRBV5-1	TRBJ2-5	CASSPEGRGYETQYF	TGCGCCAGCAGCCCCGAAGGGAGGGGGTACGAGACCCAGTACTTC
few	-	TRBV7-3	TRBJ1-1	CASSLSQTAEAFF	TGTGCCAGCAGCTTAAGTCAGACAGCTGAAGCTTTCTTT
-	-	TRBV12-3/TRBV12-4	TRBJ1-5	CASSFKGDQPQHF	TGTGCCAGCAGTTTCAAAGGAGATCAGCCCCAGCATTTT
few	TRBD1	TRBV5-5	TRBJ1-4	CASSKPGQGGEKLFF	TGTGCCAGCAGCAAACCGGGACAGGGTGGGGAAAAACTGTTTTTT
-	TRBD1	TRBV12-5	TRBJ2-1	CASGPGTVSLHEQFF	TGTGCTAGTGGGCCCGGGACAGTCTCCCTCCATGAGCAGTTCTTC
-	-	TRBV5-1	TRBJ1-1	CASSPGRGADTEAFF	TGCGCCAGCAGCCCGGGACGGGGCGCGGACACTGAAGCTTTCTTT
-	-	TRBV6-5	TRBJ2-7	CASSYGQASEQYF	TGTGCCAGCAGTTACGGTCAGGCTAGCGAGCAGTACTTC
-	TRBD2	TRBV6-2/TRBV6-3	TRBJ2-3	CASSYQLAGGVDTQYF	TGTGCCAGCAGTTACCAACTAGCGGGGGGGGTGGATACGCAGTATTTT
-	-	TRBV24-1	TRBJ2-1	CATSDQGGSSYNEQFF	TGTGCCACCAGTGACCAGGGGGGGAGCTCCTACAATGAGCAGTTCTTC